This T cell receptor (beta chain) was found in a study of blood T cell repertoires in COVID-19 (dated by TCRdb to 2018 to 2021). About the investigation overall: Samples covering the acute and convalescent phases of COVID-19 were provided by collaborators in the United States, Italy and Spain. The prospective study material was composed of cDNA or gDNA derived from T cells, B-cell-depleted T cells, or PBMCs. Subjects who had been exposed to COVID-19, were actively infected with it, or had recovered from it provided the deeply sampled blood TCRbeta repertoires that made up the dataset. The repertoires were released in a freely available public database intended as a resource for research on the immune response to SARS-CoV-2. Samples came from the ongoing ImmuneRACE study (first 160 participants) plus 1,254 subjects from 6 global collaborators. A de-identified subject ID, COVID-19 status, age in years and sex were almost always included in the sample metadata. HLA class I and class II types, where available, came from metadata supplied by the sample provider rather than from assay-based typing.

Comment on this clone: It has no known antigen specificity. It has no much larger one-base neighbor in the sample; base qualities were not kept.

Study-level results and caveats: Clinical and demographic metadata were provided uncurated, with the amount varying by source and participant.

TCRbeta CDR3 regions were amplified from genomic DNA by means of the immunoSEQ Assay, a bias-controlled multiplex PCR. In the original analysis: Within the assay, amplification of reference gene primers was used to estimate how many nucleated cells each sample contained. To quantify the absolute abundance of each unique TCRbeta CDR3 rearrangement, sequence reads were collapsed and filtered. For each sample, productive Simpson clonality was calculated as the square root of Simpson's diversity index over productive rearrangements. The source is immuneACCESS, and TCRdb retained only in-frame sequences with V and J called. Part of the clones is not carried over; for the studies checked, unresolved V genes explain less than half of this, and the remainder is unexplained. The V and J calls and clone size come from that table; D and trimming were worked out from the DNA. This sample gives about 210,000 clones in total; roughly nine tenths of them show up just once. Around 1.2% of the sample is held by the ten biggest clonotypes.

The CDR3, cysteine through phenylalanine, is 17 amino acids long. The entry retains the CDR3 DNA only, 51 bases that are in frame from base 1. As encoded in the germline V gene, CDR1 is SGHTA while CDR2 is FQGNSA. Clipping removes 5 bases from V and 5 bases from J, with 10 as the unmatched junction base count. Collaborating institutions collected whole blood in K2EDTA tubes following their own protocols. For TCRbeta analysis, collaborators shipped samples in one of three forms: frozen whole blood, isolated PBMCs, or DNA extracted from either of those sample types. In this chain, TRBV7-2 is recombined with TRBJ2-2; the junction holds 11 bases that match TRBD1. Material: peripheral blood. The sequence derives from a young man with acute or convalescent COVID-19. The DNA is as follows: TGTGCCAGCAGCCGGGCTGGACAGGGGGCGGGGACCGGGGAGCTGTTTTTT. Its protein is CASSRAGQGAGTGELFF.